This record concerns one T cell receptor (beta chain) sequence. This clonotype appeared a few times. It lacks a known antigen. The sample holds no much larger clone one base away, and base qualities are not on file. This specimen belongs to a study of T-cell memory formation after mild COVID-19 (dated by TCRdb to the early 2020s). For context, the study as a whole: TCR sequence clusters from the two donors were found to be largely donor specific. In a couple of donors, T-cell clones that expanded and contracted after mild COVID-19 were tracked by sequencing TCRalpha and TCRbeta repertoires over time. Two young, previously healthy adult volunteers made up the cohort, one male and one female. Overall study results and their limits: Some responding clones were found in pre-infection memory, which suggests that pre-existing cross-reactive memory T cells took part in the SARS-CoV-2 response. Only a couple of mild cases were covered in the study, and larger cohorts including severe cases with pre-infection samples were considered necessary. Contracting CD4+ clones were found mainly in CM and EM memory subsets, while CD8+ clones were enriched in EMRA. Balanced CD4/CD8 phenotypes were observed for clones contracting from day 15 to 85, whereas a bias towards CD4+ was observed for a second wave of clones expanding from day 15 to 37. Whether the second-wave clones peaking on day 37 were SARS-CoV-2 specific was not confirmed.

Sequencer: Illumina NovaSeq 6000. TCRalpha and TCRbeta cDNA libraries were constructed by 5'RACE with constant-segment primers, with sample barcodes and unique molecular identifiers being introduced. Trizol reagent was used to extract RNA from every sample. Amplification of the libraries took two PCR steps, and the second step added a second sample barcode plus Illumina TruSeq adapters. Libraries were sequenced on an Illumina NovaSeq with 2 x 150 bp paired-end reads. The original pipeline was this. With migec v1.2.7, reads were demultiplexed and then collapsed into UMI-guided consensus sequences. Using mixcr v2.1.11, the UMI consensuses were aligned to TRA and TRB V and J templates and assembled into clonotypes. Expanded or contracted clonotypes were those called significant by both edgeR and NoisET, with noise models trained on biological replicates. For edgeR calls, a false discovery rate-adjusted p below 0.01 and a log2 fold-change threshold of 1 were applied. As an exploratory analysis of dynamics, PCA with hierarchical clustering was applied to max-normalized trajectories of the 1000 most abundant clonotypes. Each responding clone was given a CD4 or CD8 phenotype based on the CD4+ and CD8+ repertoires, which had been sequenced separately. The public reads were reprocessed in TCRdb via fastp at Q25 and MiXCR, keeping in-frame beta chains. One record per CDR3 amino acid sequence lists the most common genes and DNA. It is TCRdb's table, rather than the study itself, that gives the V and J calls and clone size. In all, the sample holds around 300,000 distinct CDR3 sequences, and approximately 20% of those were seen once. The ten top clones hold approximately 21% of the sample.

Ficoll-Paque density gradient centrifugation was the method used to isolate PBMCs. The clonotype was recovered from a man between 18 and 29 years old who had mild COVID-19 (a few samples of this study predate the infection). The sample titles of this study are shuffled in the database, so cell type and time point are left out; the donor was told from shared clones. Material: PBMCs or a T cell subset sorted from them (not recorded which).

This receptor carries the CDR3 CASSSGRRVYEQYF. The base sequence is TGTGCCAGCAGCTCTGGACGGCGGGTTTACGAGCAGTACTTC. The V and J segments used are TRBV7-2 and TRBJ2-7; 5 matching bases give a weak D call of TRBD2. From cysteine to phenylalanine, the CDR3 is 14 amino acids long. Just CDR3 DNA is preserved here, 42 bases in frame from base 1. CDR1 and CDR2 were assigned from the germline V gene as SGHTA and FQGNSA. V sheds 4 bases and J sheds 4 bases, leaving 14 bases between their ends.